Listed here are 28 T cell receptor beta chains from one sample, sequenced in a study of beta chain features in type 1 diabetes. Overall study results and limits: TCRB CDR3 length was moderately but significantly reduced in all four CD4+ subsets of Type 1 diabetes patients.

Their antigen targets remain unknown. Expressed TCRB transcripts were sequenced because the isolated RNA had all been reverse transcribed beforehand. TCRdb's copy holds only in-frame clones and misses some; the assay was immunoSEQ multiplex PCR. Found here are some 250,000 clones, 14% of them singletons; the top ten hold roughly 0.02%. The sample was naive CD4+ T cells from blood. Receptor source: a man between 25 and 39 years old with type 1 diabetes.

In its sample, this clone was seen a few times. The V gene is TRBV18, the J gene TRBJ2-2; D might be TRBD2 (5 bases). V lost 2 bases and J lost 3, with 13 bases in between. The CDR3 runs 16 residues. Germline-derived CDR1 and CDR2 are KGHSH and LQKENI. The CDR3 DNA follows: TGTGCCAGCTCACCATGGAGCGAGGGATACACCGGGGAGCTGTTTTTT. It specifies CASSPWSEGYTGELFF.

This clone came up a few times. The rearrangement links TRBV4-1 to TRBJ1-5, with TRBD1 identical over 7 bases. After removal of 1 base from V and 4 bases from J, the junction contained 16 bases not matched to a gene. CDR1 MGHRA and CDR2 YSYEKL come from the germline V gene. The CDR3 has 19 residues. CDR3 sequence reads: CASSQALGQEQALNQPQHF. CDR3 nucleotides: TGCGCCAGCAGCCAAGCCCTAGGACAGGAGCAGGCTTTAAATCAGCCCCAGCATTTT.

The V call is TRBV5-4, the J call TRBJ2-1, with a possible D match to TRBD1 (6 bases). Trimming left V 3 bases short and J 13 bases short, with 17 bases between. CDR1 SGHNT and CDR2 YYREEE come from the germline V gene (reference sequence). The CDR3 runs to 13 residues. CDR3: CASSWKNRVLQFF. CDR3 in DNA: TGTGCCAGCAGCTGGAAAAACAGGGTTCTTCAGTTCTTC.

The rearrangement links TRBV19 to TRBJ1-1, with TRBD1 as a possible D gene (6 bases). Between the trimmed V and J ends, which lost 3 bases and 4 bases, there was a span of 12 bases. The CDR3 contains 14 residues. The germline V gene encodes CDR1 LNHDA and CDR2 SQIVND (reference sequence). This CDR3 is CASSIRDKGTEAFF. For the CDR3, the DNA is TGTGCCAGTAGTATCCGGGACAAGGGCACTGAAGCTTTCTTT.

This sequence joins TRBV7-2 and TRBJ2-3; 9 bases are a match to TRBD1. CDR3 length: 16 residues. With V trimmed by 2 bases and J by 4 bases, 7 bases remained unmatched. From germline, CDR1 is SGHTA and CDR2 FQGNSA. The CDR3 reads CASSLIGQGSADTQYF. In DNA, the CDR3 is TGTGCCAGCAGCTTAATAGGACAGGGGAGCGCAGATACGCAGTATTTT.

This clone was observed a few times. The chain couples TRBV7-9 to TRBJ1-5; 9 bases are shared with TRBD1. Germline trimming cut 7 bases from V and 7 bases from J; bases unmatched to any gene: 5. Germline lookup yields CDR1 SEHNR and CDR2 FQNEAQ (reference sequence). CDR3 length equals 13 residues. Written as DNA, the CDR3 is TGTGCCAGCATACAGGGGGCAGGACAGCCCCAGCATTTT. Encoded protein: CASIQGAGQPQHF.

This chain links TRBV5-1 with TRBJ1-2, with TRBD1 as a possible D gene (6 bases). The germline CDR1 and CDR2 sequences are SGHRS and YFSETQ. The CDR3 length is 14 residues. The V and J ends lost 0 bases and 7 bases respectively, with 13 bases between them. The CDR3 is CASSLDGGAGGYTF. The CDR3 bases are TGCGCCAGCAGCTTGGATGGGGGGGCTGGTGGCTACACCTTC.

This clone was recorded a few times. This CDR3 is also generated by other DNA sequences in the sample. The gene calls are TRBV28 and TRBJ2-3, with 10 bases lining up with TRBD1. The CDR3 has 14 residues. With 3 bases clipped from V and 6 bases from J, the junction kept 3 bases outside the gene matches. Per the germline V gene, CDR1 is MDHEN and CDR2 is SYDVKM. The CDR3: CASSLTGGADTQYF. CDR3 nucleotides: TGTGCCAGCAGTTTGACAGGGGGCGCGGATACGCAGTATTTT. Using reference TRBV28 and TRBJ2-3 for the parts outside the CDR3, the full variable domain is DVKVTQSSRYLVKRTGEKVFLECVQDMDHENMFWYRQDPGLGLRLIYFSYDVKMKEKGDIPEGYSVSREKKERFSLILESASTNQTSMYLCASSLTGGADTQYFGPGTRLTVL.

CDR3 bases: TGTGCCAGCAGCCCCAGGGGGGGACTAGCGGGAGTTGCCTACGAGCAGTACTTC. Amino acids: CASSPRGGLAGVAYEQYF. The chain carries TRBV11-2 and TRBJ2-7, with 14 positions matching TRBD2. V lost 5 bases, J lost 2 bases, and 11 bases stayed unmatched. The CDR3 covers 18 residues. CDR1 and CDR2 (germline): SGHAT, FQNNGV. The full variable domain, completed using reference TRBV11-2 and TRBJ2-7, is EAGVAQSPRYKIIEKRQSVAFWCNPISGHATLYWYQQILGQGPKLLIQFQNNGVVDDSQLPKDRFSAERLKGVDSTLKIQPAKLEDSAVYLCASSPRGGLAGVAYEQYFGPGTRLTVT.

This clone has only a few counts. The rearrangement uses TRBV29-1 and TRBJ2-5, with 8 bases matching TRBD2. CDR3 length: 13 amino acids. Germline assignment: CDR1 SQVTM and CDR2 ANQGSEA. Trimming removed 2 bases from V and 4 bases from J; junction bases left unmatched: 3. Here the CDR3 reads CSVEKAGAETQYF. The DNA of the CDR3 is TGCAGCGTTGAAAAAGCGGGAGCAGAGACCCAGTACTTC.

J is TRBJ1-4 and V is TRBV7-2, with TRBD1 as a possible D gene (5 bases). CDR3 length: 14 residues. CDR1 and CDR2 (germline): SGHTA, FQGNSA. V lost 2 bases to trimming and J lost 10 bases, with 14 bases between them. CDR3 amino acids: CASSLSRGDGKLFF. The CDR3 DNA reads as TGTGCCAGCAGCTTATCACGCGGGGACGGAAAACTGTTTTTT.

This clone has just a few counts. The CDR3 spells CASKGTGAGDTQYF. In DNA, the CDR3 is TGTGCCAGCAAGGGGACAGGGGCTGGAGATACGCAGTATTTT. The rearrangement joins TRBV2 to TRBJ2-3, with 10 bases that match TRBD1. Trimming removed 7 bases from V and 5 bases from J; junction bases left unmatched: 6. The CDR3 loop spans 14 amino acids. Germline V gene sequence: CDR1 SNHLY, CDR2 FYNNEI.

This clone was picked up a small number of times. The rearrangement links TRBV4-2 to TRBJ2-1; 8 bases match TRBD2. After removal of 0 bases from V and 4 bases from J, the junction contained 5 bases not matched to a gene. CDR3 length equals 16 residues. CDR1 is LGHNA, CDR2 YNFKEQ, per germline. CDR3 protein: CASSQEGTGGYNEQFF. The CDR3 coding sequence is TGTGCCAGCAGCCAAGAAGGTACGGGGGGGTACAATGAGCAGTTCTTC.

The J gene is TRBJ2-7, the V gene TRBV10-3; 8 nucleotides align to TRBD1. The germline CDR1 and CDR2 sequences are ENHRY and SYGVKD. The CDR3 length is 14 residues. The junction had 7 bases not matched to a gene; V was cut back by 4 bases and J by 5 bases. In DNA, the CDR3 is TGTGCCATCAGTGCCCAGGACAGGGATCACGAGCAGTACTTC. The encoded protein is CAISAQDRDHEQYF.

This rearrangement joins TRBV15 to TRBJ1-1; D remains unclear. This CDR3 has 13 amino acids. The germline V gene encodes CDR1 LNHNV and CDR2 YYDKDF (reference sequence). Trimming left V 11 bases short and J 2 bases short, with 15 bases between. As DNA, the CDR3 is TGTGCCCCGGGGATGCCGGGTAACACTGAAGCTTTCTTT. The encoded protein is CAPGMPGNTEAFF.

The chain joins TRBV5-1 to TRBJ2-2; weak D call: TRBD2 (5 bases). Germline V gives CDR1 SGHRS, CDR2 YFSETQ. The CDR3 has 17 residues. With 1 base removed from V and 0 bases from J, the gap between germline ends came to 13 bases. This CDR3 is CASSLRLPTTNTGELFF. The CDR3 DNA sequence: TGCGCCAGCAGCTTGAGACTACCCACCACGAACACCGGGGAGCTGTTTTTT.

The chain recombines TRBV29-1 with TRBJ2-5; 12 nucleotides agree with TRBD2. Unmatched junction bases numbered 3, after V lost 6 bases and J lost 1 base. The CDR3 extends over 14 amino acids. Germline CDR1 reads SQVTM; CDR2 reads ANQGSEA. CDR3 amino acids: CSVLTSGSQETQYF. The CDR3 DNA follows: TGCAGCGTGCTGACTAGCGGGAGCCAAGAGACCCAGTACTTC. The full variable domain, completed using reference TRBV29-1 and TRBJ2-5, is SAVISQKPSRDICQRGTSLTIQCQVDSQVTMMFWYRQQPGQSLTLIATANQGSEATYESGFVIDKFPISRPNLTFSTLTVSNMSPEDSSIYLCSVLTSGSQETQYFGPGTRLLVL.

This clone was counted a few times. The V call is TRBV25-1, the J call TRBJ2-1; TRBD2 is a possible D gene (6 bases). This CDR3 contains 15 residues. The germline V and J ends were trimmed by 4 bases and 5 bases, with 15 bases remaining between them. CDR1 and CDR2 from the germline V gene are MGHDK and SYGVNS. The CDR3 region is CASSAQGPGDNEQFF. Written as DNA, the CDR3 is TGTGCCAGCAGTGCCCAGGGTCCGGGGGACAATGAGCAGTTCTTC.

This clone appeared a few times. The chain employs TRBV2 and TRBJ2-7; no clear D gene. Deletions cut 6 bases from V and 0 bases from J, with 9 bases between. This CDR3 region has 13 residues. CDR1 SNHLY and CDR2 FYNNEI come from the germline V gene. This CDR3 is CASSVQSSYEQYF. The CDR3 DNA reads TGTGCCAGCAGCGTACAGAGCTCCTACGAGCAGTACTTC.

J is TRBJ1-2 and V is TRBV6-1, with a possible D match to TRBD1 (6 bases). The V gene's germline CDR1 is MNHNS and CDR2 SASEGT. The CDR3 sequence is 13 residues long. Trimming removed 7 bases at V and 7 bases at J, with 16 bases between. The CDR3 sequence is CASTEGGPVGYTF. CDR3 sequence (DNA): TGTGCCAGCACCGAGGGGGGGCCGGTTGGCTACACCTTC.

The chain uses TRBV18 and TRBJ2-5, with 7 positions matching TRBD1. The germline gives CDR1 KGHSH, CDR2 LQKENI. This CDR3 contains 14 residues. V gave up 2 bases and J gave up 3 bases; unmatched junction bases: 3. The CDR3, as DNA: TGTGCCAGCTCACCAAGGGGGCCGGAAGAGACCCAGTACTTC. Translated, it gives CASSPRGPEETQYF.

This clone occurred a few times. In nucleotides, the CDR3 is TGTGCCAGCAGCACTAGACAGTCGAGCGGGCCCGGCTACACCTTC. It is translated as CASSTRQSSGPGYTF. The V and J genes are TRBV9 and TRBJ1-2, with D possibly matching TRBD1 (5 bases). Germline CDR1 is SGDLS and CDR2 is YYNGEE. This CDR3 comprises 15 residues. Trimming took 4 bases from V and 8 from J, leaving 21 bases between them.

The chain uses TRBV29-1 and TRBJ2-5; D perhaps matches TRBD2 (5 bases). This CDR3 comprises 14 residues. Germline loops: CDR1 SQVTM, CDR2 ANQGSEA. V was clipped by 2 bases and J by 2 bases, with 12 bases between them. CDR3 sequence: CSVERLREQETQYF. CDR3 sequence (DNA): TGCAGCGTTGAAAGGTTAAGGGAGCAAGAGACCCAGTACTTC.

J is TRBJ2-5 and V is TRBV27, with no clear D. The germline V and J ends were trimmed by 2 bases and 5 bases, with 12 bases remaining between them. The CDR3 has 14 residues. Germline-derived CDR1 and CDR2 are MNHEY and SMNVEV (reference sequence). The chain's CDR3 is CASSLGQYGETQYF. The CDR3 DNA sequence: TGTGCCAGCAGTTTAGGGCAGTATGGGGAGACCCAGTACTTC.

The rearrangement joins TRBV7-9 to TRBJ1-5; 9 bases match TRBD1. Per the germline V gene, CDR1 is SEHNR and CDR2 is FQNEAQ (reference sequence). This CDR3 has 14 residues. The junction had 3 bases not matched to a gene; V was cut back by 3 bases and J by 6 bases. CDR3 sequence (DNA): TGTGCCAGCAGCTTCGGGACAGGGAGTCAGCCCCAGCATTTT. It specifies CASSFGTGSQPQHF.

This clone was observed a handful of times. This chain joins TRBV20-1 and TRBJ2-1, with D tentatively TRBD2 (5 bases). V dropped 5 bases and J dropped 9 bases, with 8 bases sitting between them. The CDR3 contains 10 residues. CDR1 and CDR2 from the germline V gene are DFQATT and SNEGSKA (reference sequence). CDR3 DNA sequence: TGCAGTGCTGAGCTAGCTGAGCAGTTCTTC. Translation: CSAELAEQFF.

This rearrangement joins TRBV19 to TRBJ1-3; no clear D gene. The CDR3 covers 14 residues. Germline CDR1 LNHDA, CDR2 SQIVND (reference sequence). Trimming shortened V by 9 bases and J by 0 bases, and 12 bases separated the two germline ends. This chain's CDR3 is CASSEGRSGNTIYF. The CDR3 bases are TGTGCCAGCTCTGAGGGCCGCTCTGGAAACACCATATATTTT.

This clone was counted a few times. In nucleotides, the CDR3 is TGCAGCGGGCGGGCTGGAAACACCATATATTTT. This codes for CSGRAGNTIYF. The gene calls are TRBV29-1 and TRBJ1-3; D uncertain. This CDR3 has 11 residues. The germline V gene has CDR1 SQVTM and CDR2 ANQGSEA. V was shortened by 7 bases and J by 2 bases, with 6 bases between the two germline ends. Combining the CDR3 with reference TRBV29-1 and TRBJ1-3 gives the whole variable domain SAVISQKPSRDICQRGTSLTIQCQVDSQVTMMFWYRQQPGQSLTLIATANQGSEATYESGFVIDKFPISRPNLTFSTLTVSNMSPEDSSIYLCSGRAGNTIYFGEGSWLTVV.